This entry lists 25 T cell receptor beta chains sequenced from one sample in a study of T cells in Graves' hyperthyroidism and ophthalmopathy. RNA transcripts served as the template for amplifying TCR beta CDR3 regions. A first-round RT-PCR of the TCR CDR3 used the HTBI primer set. TCRdb redid the calling of the multiplex PCR reads with MiXCR, one entry per CDR3 protein. The data show more than 500,000 distinct CDR3 sequences, approximately 48% seen once. Sequencing was carried out using peripheral blood or thyroid tissue (not recorded which). These receptors originate from an adult woman with Graves' disease, either hyperthyroidism or ophthalmopathy (not recorded which).

This chain links TRBV29-1 with TRBJ2-7, with TRBD1 as a possible D gene (6 bases). The CDR3 consists of 12 residues. The germline V gene encodes CDR1 SQVTM and CDR2 ANQGSEA. V was pared by 4 bases and J by 4 bases, with 11 bases between. The CDR3: CSVGPGVYEQYF. The CDR3 DNA reads TGCAGCGTTGGCCCAGGGGTATACGAGCAGTACTTC.

This chain links TRBV2 with TRBJ1-1; the match to TRBD1 covers 7 bases. The CDR3 extends over 17 amino acids. Trimming took 4 bases from V and 7 from J; bases not matched to a gene: 18. Germline V gene data show CDR1 as SNHLY and CDR2 as FYNNEI. The CDR3 nucleotides are TGTGCCAGCAGTGCTAGGGCAGGGGGTCTGGGTAGGAATGAAGCTTTCTTT. Protein product: CASSARAGGLGRNEAFF. The whole variable domain, filled in from reference TRBV2 and TRBJ1-1, reads EPEVTQTPSHQVTQMGQEVILRCVPISNHLYFYWYRQILGQKVEFLVSFYNNEISEKSEIFDDQFSVERPDGSNFTLKIRSTKLEDSAMYFCASSARAGGLGRNEAFFGQGTRLTVV.

The V call is TRBV20-1, the J call TRBJ2-3, with 8 bases lining up with TRBD2. V lost 0 bases, J lost 6 bases, and 5 bases stayed unmatched. This CDR3 is 14 amino acids long. Germline CDR1 DFQATT, CDR2 SNEGSKA (reference sequence). CDR3 nucleotides: TGCAGTGCTAGAGATCACGGGAGGGGGGATACGCAGTATTTT. Its translation: CSARDHGRGDTQYF.

The sample holds many counts of this clonotype. The chain couples TRBV20-1 to TRBJ2-3; D possibly corresponds to TRBD1 (6 bases). Trimming removed 7 bases at V and 3 bases at J, with 11 bases between. This CDR3 region has 12 residues. Germline values: CDR1 DFQATT, CDR2 SNEGSKA (reference sequence). In nucleotides, the CDR3 is TGCAGTGTGGCGAGGGGGACAGATACGCAGTATTTT. It specifies CSVARGTDTQYF.

This chain uses TRBV7-8 with TRBJ1-1; perhaps TRBD1 as D (6 bases). CDR1 is SGHVS, CDR2 FQNEAQ, per germline. CDR3 length equals 16 residues. V was clipped by 1 base and J by 1 base, with 13 bases between them. In nucleotides, the CDR3 is TGTGCCAGCAGCTTAGGTCCATTGGGACAGAACACTGAAGCTTTCTTT. This encodes CASSLGPLGQNTEAFF.

The gene calls are TRBV29-1 and TRBJ2-7; possible D gene TRBD2, 6 bases. Trimming removed 8 bases from V and 1 base from J, with 12 bases in between. Germline-derived CDR1 and CDR2 are SQVTM and ANQGSEA. This CDR3 has 12 residues. This CDR3 is CSRGLRSYEQYF. The CDR3 DNA reads as TGCAGCCGGGGGTTAAGGTCCTACGAGCAGTACTTC.

The J gene is TRBJ2-7, the V gene TRBV6-5, with D possibly TRBD1 on 6 matching bases. This CDR3 comprises 15 residues. V lost 0 bases to trimming and J lost 3 bases, with 12 bases between them. Germline loops: CDR1 MNHEY, CDR2 SVGAGI. Here the CDR3 DNA reads TGTGCCAGCAGTTACTCGGGGGCAAGCAGCTACGAGCAGTACTTC. Protein: CASSYSGASSYEQYF.

This clonotype has just a few counts. The chain joins TRBV29-1 to TRBJ1-1; D gene ambiguous. Per germline, CDR1 SQVTM and CDR2 ANQGSEA. This CDR3 is built from 12 residues. V was shortened by 1 base and J by 1 base, with 4 bases between the two germline ends. CDR3 amino acids: CSVEVSNTEAFF. In DNA form, the CDR3 reads TGCAGCGTTGAAGTGTCGAACACTGAAGCTTTCTTT.

Points on this clonotype: The junction differs from germline at one of its ends, possibly a read error. The V and J genes are TRBV11-2 and TRBJ1-3, with D tentatively TRBD1 (6 bases). CDR3 length equals 11 residues. Germline loops: CDR1 SGHAT, CDR2 FQNNGV. CDR3 amino acids: CTGSSGNTIYF. CDR3 sequence (DNA): TGCACAGGGAGCTCTGGAAACACCATATATTTT.

This clonotype was counted between two and nine times. The chain joins TRBV7-2 to TRBJ2-5; possible D gene TRBD2, 6 bases. V was pared by 5 bases and J by 4 bases, with 11 bases between. This CDR3 comprises 13 residues. Germline V gene lookup returns CDR1 SGHTA and CDR2 FQGNSA. CDR3 sequence reads: CASSHQGGETQYF. CDR3 nucleotides: TGTGCCAGCAGCCATCAGGGAGGAGAGACCCAGTACTTC.

This chain uses TRBV3-1 with TRBJ2-7, with D possibly being TRBD2 (5 bases). The germline V and J ends were trimmed by 6 bases and 6 bases, with 9 bases remaining between them. Germline V gene lookup returns CDR1 LGHDT and CDR2 YNNKEL (reference sequence). The CDR3 consists of 11 residues. The CDR3 reads CASRDGLEQYF. Written as DNA, the CDR3 is TGTGCCAGCAGGGATGGACTCGAGCAGTACTTC.

This clonotype came up a few times. The chain links TRBV19 to TRBJ1-5; TRBD1 matches 7 bases. CDR3 length: 13 amino acids. Germline lookup yields CDR1 LNHDA and CDR2 SQIVND (reference sequence). V trimming: 6 bases; J trimming: 11 bases; junction bases outside the gene matches: 10. The CDR3 DNA sequence: TGTGCCAGTAGGAGGGACAGCCAAGAGACCCAGCATTTT. Protein sequence: CASRRDSQETQHF.

This clonotype came up many times. The chain combines TRBV7-3 with TRBJ1-3; the D gene is possibly TRBD1 (6 bases). Trimming pared 5 bases from V and 3 bases from J, leaving 8 bases between. The germline gives CDR1 SGHTA, CDR2 FQGTGA. The CDR3 has 13 amino acids. The CDR3 sequence is CASSRGLGNTIYF. The CDR3 DNA sequence: TGTGCCAGCAGCCGGGGGCTTGGAAACACCATATATTTT.

This clonotype was found many times. The rearrangement uses TRBV10-3 and TRBJ1-1, with TRBD1 as a possible D gene (6 bases). In germline, CDR1 is ENHRY, CDR2 SYGVKD. This CDR3 comprises 13 residues. V was trimmed by 8 bases and J by 1 base, leaving 11 bases between them. The CDR3 nucleotides are TGTGCCATCGGACAGTCCCCGAACACTGAAGCTTTCTTT. Residues: CAIGQSPNTEAFF.

Ten or more counts support this clonotype. V is TRBV2 and J is TRBJ1-2; the D is unclear. The germline V gene encodes CDR1 SNHLY and CDR2 FYNNEI. V lost 6 bases and J lost 4, with 6 bases in between. The CDR3 extends over 11 amino acids. As DNA, the CDR3 is TGTGCCAGCAGCGAAAGCTATGGCTACACCTTC. Translated, it gives CASSESYGYTF.

This clonotype was seen repeatedly, ten times or more. The chain has TRBV24-1 and TRBJ2-2; the D is unclear. The CDR3 runs 14 residues. Germline V gene lookup returns CDR1 KGHDR and CDR2 SFDVKD. V was shortened by 1 base and J by 3 bases, with 5 bases between the two germline ends. The CDR3 sequence is CATSDFSHTGELFF. The CDR3 region has the DNA TGTGCCACCAGTGATTTTTCCCACACCGGGGAGCTGTTTTTT.

Remarks on this clonotype: Since a much larger clone is just one base distant, this may be a read error. This CDR3 fails to terminate in the conserved phenylalanine or tryptophan, so it likely reflects a read error. The J gene is TRBJ1-2, the V gene TRBV6-1, with D uncertain. Germline V CDR1 and CDR2: MNHNS, SASEGT. V was shortened by 2 bases and J by 7 bases, with 14 bases between the two germline ends. The CDR3 sequence is 14 residues long. DNA for the CDR3: TGTGCCAGCAGTGAATGGGCAGCGTCTTCTGGCTACACCTGC. Its translation is CASSEWAASSGYTC.

This clonotype was recorded at least ten times. J is TRBJ1-1 and V is TRBV15, with D hard to call. Germline CDR1 LNHNV, CDR2 YYDKDF (reference sequence). The CDR3 runs to 12 residues. Trimming removed 5 bases from V and 0 bases from J, with 4 bases in between. The DNA of the CDR3 is TGTGCCACCAGCGGATTGAACACTGAAGCTTTCTTT. It codes for CATSGLNTEAFF.

CDR3 nucleotide sequence: TGTGCCAGCAGCGGCGGACAGAACACTGAAGCTTTCTTT. This translates into CASSGGQNTEAFF. The chain combines TRBV9 with TRBJ1-1, with D possibly matching TRBD1 (5 bases). There are 13 residues in the CDR3. V was clipped by 3 bases and J by 1 base, with 7 bases between them. Looked up from germline, CDR1 is SGDLS and CDR2 is YYNGEE.

This clonotype was recorded at least ten times. This rearrangement joins TRBV7-2 to TRBJ1-2, with 8 bases fitting TRBD1. Germline CDR1 SGHTA, CDR2 FQGNSA. This CDR3 comprises 16 residues. V lost 7 bases to trimming and J lost 1 base; unmatched junction nucleotides: 11. This chain's CDR3 is CASNDRGPLFNYGYTF. The CDR3 DNA is TGTGCCAGCAACGACAGGGGACCTCTCTTTAACTATGGCTACACCTTC.

This rearrangement joins TRBV10-3 to TRBJ1-6, with 7 bases fitting TRBD1. Germline V gene sequence: CDR1 ENHRY, CDR2 SYGVKD. The CDR3 runs to 15 residues. The junction had 5 bases not matched to a gene; V was cut back by 2 bases and J by 7 bases. The CDR3 spells CAISEATGRNSPLHF. The CDR3 DNA reads TGTGCCATCAGTGAGGCGACAGGGAGAAATTCACCCCTCCACTTT.

The rearrangement uses TRBV29-1 and TRBJ2-5; no firm D call. Trimming took off 1 base at V and 5 bases at J, with 11 bases between the two ends. This CDR3 has 13 amino acids. Germline V gives CDR1 SQVTM, CDR2 ANQGSEA. The CDR3 DNA follows: TGCAGCGTTGAAGTTTCCGGGTGGGAGACCCAGTACTTC. Translated: CSVEVSGWETQYF.

This clonotype was seen many times. This chain uses TRBV4-1 with TRBJ2-7; D uncertain. The CDR3 sequence is 14 residues long. Germline CDR1 and CDR2: MGHRA and YSYEKL. The V end was cut by 6 bases, the J end by 0 bases, with 12 bases between. The CDR3 DNA is TGCGCCAGCAGTCGCGTTGGAGTCTCCTACGAGCAGTACTTC. Its protein is CASSRVGVSYEQYF.

The chain links TRBV10-3 to TRBJ1-2, with D possibly matching TRBD1 (6 bases). V lost 2 bases to trimming and J lost 4 bases, with 14 bases between them. The CDR3 is 15 residues long. Germline values: CDR1 ENHRY, CDR2 SYGVKD. This CDR3 reads CAISEDPQGLYGYTF. DNA for the CDR3: TGTGCCATCAGTGAGGATCCACAGGGACTCTATGGCTACACCTTC.

This clonotype occurred many times. The V and J genes are TRBV14 and TRBJ1-6; tentatively, D is TRBD1 (6 bases). Trimming took off 1 base at V and 9 bases at J, with 16 bases between the two ends. This CDR3 spans 16 amino acids. Germline assignment: CDR1 SGHDN and CDR2 FVKESK. CDR3 amino acids: CASSQAGRGVSSPLHF. DNA for the CDR3: TGTGCCAGCAGCCAAGCGGGGAGGGGGGTCTCTTCACCCCTCCACTTT.